This T cell receptor beta chain was identified in a study of cytomegalovirus exposure and HLA in healthy donors. The germline V gene has CDR1 SGHTA and CDR2 FQGNSA. V trimming: 5 bases; J trimming: 6 bases; junction bases outside the gene matches: 11. The CDR3 length is 17 residues. As for this clone: Antigen specificity is unknown.

Study-wide findings and caveats: Rare TCR sequences dominated, though some public TCRs recurred in many donors. A classifier reportedly called cytomegalovirus status with high sensitivity and specificity. TCR clusters originating in the first cohort tended to co-occur in the 110 or so validation repertoires, according to a later analysis. The authors listed 164 TCR beta chains as cytomegalovirus-associated.

Clones were sequenced by immunoSEQ multiplex PCR, and TCRdb holds only the in-frame ones, with some missing. The data hold roughly 70,000 clones, with roughly 90% observed a single time. This sequence was found in a woman aged 18-29 years in good health and CMV-seropositive. The chain links TRBV7-2 to TRBJ2-1, with 12 bases that match TRBD2. The sequenced material came from PBMCs. CDR3 sequence reads: CASSAKPGLAGRNEQFF. CDR3 coding DNA: TGTGCCAGCAGCGCAAAACCGGGACTAGCGGGCCGCAATGAGCAGTTCTTC.